A single sample gave rise to the 25 T cell receptor beta chains below, sequenced in a study of cytomegalovirus exposure and HLA in healthy donors. 13 Jbeta primers and 60 Vbeta primers were used for the PCR. TCRdb keeps only in-frame clones here, not all; method: immunoSEQ multiplex PCR. The profile covers 150,000 or so clones, with 76% appearing a single time and about 0.8% taken by the ten largest. Input material: PBMCs. The receptor source for this set is a female donor in good health and CMV-seronegative.

The chain has TRBV6-1 and TRBJ1-5; D ambiguous. This CDR3 region has 15 residues. CDR1 MNHNS and CDR2 SASEGT come from the germline V gene. V was clipped by 7 bases and J by 6 bases, with 19 bases between them. The CDR3 DNA follows: TGTGCCAGCACCGATCCCAGACGGGTCACTCAGCCCCAGCATTTT. Residues: CASTDPRRVTQPQHF.

The J gene is TRBJ1-1, the V gene TRBV7-2, with TRBD1 as a possible D gene (5 bases). The germline V gene encodes CDR1 SGHTA and CDR2 FQGNSA. The CDR3 consists of 14 residues. Trimming removed 6 bases from V and 2 bases from J, with 13 bases in between. The CDR3: CASRRQLGNTEAFF. The CDR3 DNA reads TGTGCCAGCAGGCGACAGCTCGGAAACACTGAAGCTTTCTTT.

The V gene is TRBV7-8, the J gene TRBJ2-7; 9 bases align to TRBD2. Germline-derived CDR1 and CDR2 are SGHVS and FQNEAQ. This CDR3 is 17 amino acids long. V shed 1 base and J 2 bases; nucleotides not matched to a gene: 9. The CDR3 is CASSLVGASGVAYEQYF. CDR3 sequence (DNA): TGTGCCAGCAGCTTAGTAGGAGCTAGCGGGGTCGCCTACGAGCAGTACTTC.

As concerns this clone: Its ends do not fully match the called genes, so a read error is possible. The V call is TRBV4-1, the J call TRBJ2-4; the D gene is possibly TRBD2 (5 bases). In germline, CDR1 is MGHRA, CDR2 YSYEKL. The CDR3 is 17 amino acids. DNA for the CDR3: TGCGCCAGCATCACTTCCTCTCAAATCCTAGCCAAAAACAGTCAGTACTTC. This codes for CASITSSQILAKNSQYF.

The rearrangement joins TRBV10-3 to TRBJ2-3; 16 bases map to TRBD2. Germline trimming cut 4 bases from V and 0 bases from J; bases unmatched to any gene: 1. The CDR3 loop spans 17 amino acids. Germline CDR1 is ENHRY and CDR2 is SYGVKD. DNA of the CDR3: TGTGCCATCAGTGGGGGACTAGCGGGGGGGAGCACAGATACGCAGTATTTT. It is translated as CAISGGLAGGSTDTQYF.

The V call is TRBV28, the J call TRBJ2-1; a weak D match, TRBD2 (6 bases). CDR1 and CDR2 (germline): MDHEN, SYDVKM. This CDR3 has 13 amino acids. The ends were cut back, 6 bases at V and 4 bases at J, with 10 bases in the middle. The CDR3 DNA follows: TGTGCCAGCAGCTCGGGGGTTTACAATGAGCAGTTCTTC. Its protein is CASSSGVYNEQFF. The full variable domain, rest sourced from reference TRBV28 and TRBJ2-1, is DVKVTQSSRYLVKRTGEKVFLECVQDMDHENMFWYRQDPGLGLRLIYFSYDVKMKEKGDIPEGYSVSREKKERFSLILESASTNQTSMYLCASSSGVYNEQFFGPGTRLTVL.

This clone was detected once. The chain links TRBV9 to TRBJ2-7, with a tentative D call TRBD1 (5 bases). Per the germline V gene, CDR1 is SGDLS and CDR2 is YYNGEE. The CDR3 spans 14 residues. V lost 0 bases and J 3 bases, leaving 10 bases between the germline ends. The CDR3: CASSVEGSSYEQYF. For the CDR3, the DNA is TGTGCCAGCAGCGTAGAGGGGTCCAGCTACGAGCAGTACTTC. The full variable domain, its missing parts supplied by reference TRBV9 and TRBJ2-7, is DSGVTQTPKHLITATGQRVTLRCSPRSGDLSVYWYQQSLDQGLQFLIQYYNGEERAKGNILERFSAQQFPDLHSELNLSSLELGDSALYFCASSVEGSSYEQYFGPGTRLTVT.

This rearrangement joins TRBV30 to TRBJ1-4; 7 bases map to TRBD1. Per the germline V gene, CDR1 is GTSNPN and CDR2 is SVGIG (reference sequence). V trimming: 2 bases; J trimming: 0 bases; junction bases outside the gene matches: 3. The CDR3 has 15 amino acids. CDR3 protein: CAWSLGQATNEKLFF. The CDR3 region has the DNA TGTGCCTGGAGTCTCGGACAGGCAACTAATGAAAAACTGTTTTTT.

The rearrangement links TRBV28 to TRBJ2-5, with D possibly matching TRBD2 (6 bases). The J call may be in error: the DNA end matches TRBJ2-7 better. CDR1 and CDR2 from the germline V gene are MDHEN and SYDVKM. This CDR3 spans 13 amino acids. The CDR3 sequence is CASRRRESYEQYF. In DNA, the CDR3 is TGTGCCAGCAGGAGGAGGGAGAGTTACGAGCAGTACTTC.

This clone was seen once. V gene TRBV7-2 combines with J gene TRBJ2-3, with TRBD2 matching 16 bases. After removal of 0 bases from V and 1 base from J, the junction contained 4 bases not matched to a gene. Germline V gene lookup returns CDR1 SGHTA and CDR2 FQGNSA. CDR3 length: 19 residues. In DNA, the CDR3 is TGTGCCAGCAGCTTAGCGGGACTAGCGGGGGGGCCGCGCACAGATACGCAGTATTTT. Its translation is CASSLAGLAGGPRTDTQYF.

In this sample, this clone turned up a few times. This chain links TRBV7-2 with TRBJ2-3, with TRBD2 identical over 12 bases. With V trimmed by 7 bases and J by 0 bases, 2 bases remained unmatched. The CDR3 sequence is 15 residues long. Germline V gene lookup returns CDR1 SGHTA and CDR2 FQGNSA. The CDR3 reads CASTLAGGSTDTQYF. CDR3 DNA sequence: TGTGCCAGCACCCTAGCGGGGGGGAGCACAGATACGCAGTATTTT.

In its sample, this clone was seen a few times. This sequence joins TRBV5-4 and TRBJ2-7, with 8 bases identical to TRBD2. Germline V lookup: CDR1 SGHNT, CDR2 YYREEE (reference sequence). The CDR3 consists of 14 residues. Trimming at V came to 3 bases and at J to 4 bases, leaving 6 bases not matched to a gene. CDR3 sequence (DNA): TGTGCCAGCAGCTCCGGGGGGGCCGGATACGAGCAGTACTTC. Its protein product is CASSSGGAGYEQYF.

The rearrangement uses TRBV11-2 and TRBJ2-1; TRBD2 might be the D (6 bases). Trimming shortened V by 0 bases and J by 2 bases, and 11 bases separated the two germline ends. The CDR3 is made up of 16 amino acids. The germline gives CDR1 SGHAT, CDR2 FQNNGV. DNA for the CDR3: TGTGCCAGCAGCTTAGATGGCGGGAACACCTACAATGAGCAGTTCTTC. It specifies CASSLDGGNTYNEQFF.

The V and J genes are TRBV27 and TRBJ1-1; D gene ambiguous. Looked up from germline, CDR1 is MNHEY and CDR2 is SMNVEV (reference sequence). V dropped 2 bases and J dropped 4 bases, with 11 bases sitting between them. The CDR3 length is 14 residues. The CDR3 here is CASSLTRSPTEAFF. CDR3 sequence (DNA): TGTGCCAGCAGTTTAACGCGGAGTCCCACTGAAGCTTTCTTT.

V and J are TRBV4-3 and TRBJ2-2, with 7 bases that match TRBD1. Germline CDR1 is LGHNA and CDR2 is YSLEER. Losses at the gene ends were 0 bases for V and 3 bases for J; bases not matched to a gene: 16. CDR3 length: 20 amino acids. The CDR3, as DNA: TGCGCCAGCAGCCAAGATCTGGTTACGCCGACAGGGTTGGACACCGGGGAGCTGTTTTTT. This gives the protein CASSQDLVTPTGLDTGELFF.

This clone has more than one count but fewer than ten. The chain uses TRBV11-2 and TRBJ2-7, with D perhaps TRBD1 (5 bases). V lost 2 bases to trimming and J lost 4 bases, with 15 bases between them. The germline gives CDR1 SGHAT, CDR2 FQNNGV. The CDR3 covers 15 residues. The CDR3 region is CASSLKGDNRYEQYF. Written as DNA, the CDR3 is TGTGCCAGCAGCTTAAAAGGGGATAATAGGTACGAGCAGTACTTC.

The chain joins TRBV30 to TRBJ2-1; 8 bases map to TRBD2. Germline assignment: CDR1 GTSNPN and CDR2 SVGIG (reference sequence). V trimming: 3 bases; J trimming: 0 bases; junction bases outside the gene matches: 10. CDR3 length: 17 amino acids. The CDR3 bases are TGTGCCTGGAGCACAATGAGCGGGAGCCTCTCCTACAATGAGCAGTTCTTC. Protein: CAWSTMSGSLSYNEQFF.

The V and J genes are TRBV28 and TRBJ1-1; no reliable D call. CDR3 length: 15 amino acids. With 4 bases removed from V and 1 base from J, the gap between germline ends came to 13 bases. Per the germline V gene, CDR1 is MDHEN and CDR2 is SYDVKM. CDR3 in amino acids: CASSSYERPNTEAFF. In DNA, the CDR3 is TGTGCCAGCAGTTCGTATGAGAGGCCGAACACTGAAGCTTTCTTT.

The chain uses TRBV19 and TRBJ2-7, with 9 bases lining up with TRBD1. V lost 10 bases, J lost 5 bases, and 6 bases stayed unmatched. CDR3 length: 12 residues. Germline V gene lookup returns CDR1 LNHDA and CDR2 SQIVND (reference sequence). CDR3 in DNA: TGTGCCACCACCGGGACAGGGCACGAGCAGTACTTC. Translated, it gives CATTGTGHEQYF.

V gene TRBV5-4 combines with J gene TRBJ2-7; 8 bases fit TRBD2. J was trimmed by 1 base and V by 5 bases; bases with no gene match: 5. The CDR3 totals 14 residues. CDR1 SGHNT and CDR2 YYREEE come from the germline V gene (reference sequence). The CDR3 protein is CASSREGGSYEQYF. In DNA, the CDR3 is TGTGCCAGCAGTCGGGAGGGGGGTTCCTACGAGCAGTACTTC. Full variable domain (missing parts from reference TRBV5-4 and TRBJ2-7): ETGVTQSPTHLIKTRGQQVTLRCSSQSGHNTVSWYQQALGQGPQFIFQYYREEENGRGNFPPRFSGLQFPNYSSELNVNALELDDSALYLCASSREGGSYEQYFGPGTRLTVT.

V is TRBV7-9 and J is TRBJ1-2, with 8 nucleotides matching TRBD1. The CDR3 runs 17 residues. Looked up from germline, CDR1 is SEHNR and CDR2 is FQNEAQ (reference sequence). Trimming took 5 bases from V and 7 from J; bases not matched to a gene: 18. The CDR3 loop reads CASSPSGTGRGSGGYTF. The CDR3 coding sequence is TGTGCCAGCAGCCCGTCCGGGACAGGAAGAGGTTCGGGTGGCTACACCTTC.

This chain joins TRBV7-2 and TRBJ2-1, with a weak D call TRBD2 (7 bases). The V and J ends lost 0 bases and 6 bases respectively, with 12 bases between them. The CDR3 consists of 15 residues. The germline V gene encodes CDR1 SGHTA and CDR2 FQGNSA. CDR3 sequence reads: CASSLARGPINEQFF. In DNA, the CDR3 is TGTGCCAGCAGCTTAGCGCGGGGGCCGATCAATGAGCAGTTCTTC.

This chain links TRBV19 with TRBJ1-2, with 8 bases aligning to TRBD1. This CDR3 is built from 15 residues. J was trimmed by 5 bases and V by 4 bases; bases with no gene match: 9. Germline values: CDR1 LNHDA, CDR2 SQIVND (reference sequence). CDR3 bases: TGTGCCAGTAGTAGCGACAGGGGAGTTGGGTATGGCTACACCTTC. This translates into CASSSDRGVGYGYTF. The full variable domain, rest sourced from reference TRBV19 and TRBJ1-2, is DGGITQSPKYLFRKEGQNVTLSCEQNLNHDAMYWYRQDPGQGLRLIYYSQIVNDFQKGDIAEGYSVSREKKESFPLTVTSAQKNPTAFYLCASSSDRGVGYGYTFGSGTRLTVV.

The V and J genes are TRBV9 and TRBJ2-1, with TRBD2 identical over 10 bases. CDR1 is SGDLS and CDR2 is YYNGEE in the germline V gene. The CDR3 runs 15 residues. V trimming: 3 bases; J trimming: 2 bases; junction bases outside the gene matches: 2. CDR3 in DNA: TGTGCCAGCAGCGAAGGACTAGCGGCCTACAATGAGCAGTTCTTC. Translated, it gives CASSEGLAAYNEQFF.

The gene calls are TRBV10-3 and TRBJ1-2; 7 bases are a match to TRBD1. J gave up 4 bases and V 10 bases, and 3 bases lay outside the gene matches. There are 11 residues in the CDR3. Germline CDR1 is ENHRY and CDR2 is SYGVKD. The CDR3 sequence is CATWDSYGYTF. In nucleotides, the CDR3 is TGTGCCACCTGGGACAGCTATGGCTACACCTTC.